These 13 T cell receptor beta chains share one sample of origin, sequenced in a study of tumor-infiltrating lymphocytes in oesophageal squamous cell carcinoma. TCRdb recomputed calls from the PCR reads with MiXCR, one row per CDR3 protein. The sample contains 15,000 to 20,000 distinct CDR3 sequences, roughly 40% of which appear only once. Sequenced input: esophageal tumor tissue. The receptors here all came from a male donor with esophageal squamous cell carcinoma.

This clonotype has a count of ten or more. This chain joins TRBV10-2 and TRBJ2-7; 11 nucleotides line up with TRBD2. CDR1 WSHSY and CDR2 SAAADI come from the germline V gene. The CDR3 covers 15 residues. Losses at the gene ends were 6 bases for V and 2 bases for J; bases not matched to a gene: 6. The CDR3 DNA reads TGCGCCAGCAGCCCTGGACTAGCGGGCCCCTACGAGCAGTACTTC. It specifies CASSPGLAGPYEQYF.

This clonotype came up many times. V is TRBV7-6 and J is TRBJ1-2; no firm D call. The length of the CDR3 is 12 residues. Trimming took 6 bases from V and 3 from J, leaving 8 bases between them. Per the germline V gene, CDR1 is SGHVS and CDR2 is FNYEAQ. Here the CDR3 reads CASRVDYYGYTF. The CDR3 DNA sequence: TGTGCCAGCAGGGTAGACTACTATGGCTACACCTTC.

V is TRBV7-6 and J is TRBJ2-5, with D uncertain. Trimming pared 5 bases from V and 3 bases from J, leaving 10 bases between. This CDR3 spans 13 amino acids. CDR1 SGHVS and CDR2 FNYEAQ come from the germline V gene. The CDR3 nucleotides read TGTGCCAGCAGCCGCGACCGGGAAGAGACCCAGTACTTC. Residues: CASSRDREETQYF.

The V gene is TRBV2, the J gene TRBJ1-2, with 11 bases that match TRBD1. Looked up from germline, CDR1 is SNHLY and CDR2 is FYNNEI. The CDR3 totals 13 residues. With 7 bases clipped from V and 7 bases from J, the junction kept 5 bases outside the gene matches. The CDR3: CASNRDRGFGYTF. The CDR3 nucleotides are TGTGCCAGCAACCGGGACAGGGGGTTTGGCTACACCTTC.

This chain connects TRBV6-5 to TRBJ2-5; D is perhaps TRBD2 (6 bases). V was trimmed by 6 bases and J by 2 bases, leaving 19 bases between them. CDR1 and CDR2 (germline): MNHEY, SVGAGI. The CDR3 runs to 16 residues. CDR3 sequence (DNA): TGTGCCAGCAGCCTGCTGACTTTGGCGGGACAAGAGACCCAGTACTTC. This gives the protein CASSLLTLAGQETQYF.

This clonotype was seen only a few times. The CDR3 nucleotides are TGTGCCAGCTCACACAGGGGCCCTAGCACAGATACGCAGTATTTT. It codes for CASSHRGPSTDTQYF. The V call is TRBV18, the J call TRBJ2-3; 7 nucleotides agree with TRBD1. V gave up 4 bases and J gave up 0 bases; unmatched junction bases: 4. The CDR3 spans 15 residues. Germline assignment: CDR1 KGHSH and CDR2 LQKENI.

The chain has TRBV7-2 and TRBJ2-5, with TRBD2 identical over 10 bases. V lost 2 bases and J lost 11; bases outside the gene matches: 11. The CDR3 sequence is 15 residues long. Germline V gene data show CDR1 as SGHTA and CDR2 as FQGNSA. Here the CDR3 DNA reads TGTGCCAGCAGCTTAATGTCTAGCGGGAGTGTGGCGCAGTACTTC. This gives the protein CASSLMSSGSVAQYF.

This clonotype came up many times. The chain carries TRBV27 and TRBJ2-3; possibly TRBD1 or TRBD2 for D (5 bases each). From germline, CDR1 is MNHEY and CDR2 SMNVEV (reference sequence). V lost 4 bases, J lost 8 bases, and 10 bases lay in between. The length of the CDR3 is 12 residues. As DNA, the CDR3 is TGTGCCAGCAGTTGGCCGAGGGGTACGCAGTATTTT. Translation gives CASSWPRGTQYF.

This clonotype was seen ten or more times. The chain uses TRBV27 and TRBJ2-5, with D possibly being TRBD2 (5 bases). The ends were cut back, 2 bases at V and 4 bases at J, with 8 bases in the middle. CDR3 length equals 13 residues. The germline gives CDR1 MNHEY, CDR2 SMNVEV (reference sequence). The CDR3 region is CASSLEGSETQYF. The CDR3 region has the DNA TGTGCCAGCAGTTTAGAGGGTTCAGAGACCCAGTACTTC.

The sample holds many counts of this clonotype. The chain has TRBV11-2 and TRBJ2-1; TRBD2 aligns across 8 bases. CDR1 and CDR2 from the germline V gene are SGHAT and FQNNGV. CDR3 length equals 15 residues. V gave up 2 bases and J gave up 5 bases; unmatched junction bases: 5. The CDR3 DNA reads as TGTGCCAGCAGCTTAACGAGACTAGCGAACAATGAGCAGTTCTTC. This encodes CASSLTRLANNEQFF.

To note about this clonotype: The junction departs from germline at one end; a sequencing error may be responsible. The chain carries TRBV2 and TRBJ2-7; 9 bases are a match to TRBD1. Germline loops: CDR1 SNHLY, CDR2 FYNNEI. This CDR3 is built from 14 residues. The CDR3 bases are TGTGTCAGCAGTGAAGGGACAGGGTCTTACGAGCAGTACTTC. Translating it yields CVSSEGTGSYEQYF.

This clonotype was recorded at least ten times. One junction end disagrees with the germline gene, perhaps due to a read error. V and J are TRBV28 and TRBJ2-1, with 7 nucleotides matching TRBD1. The CDR3 totals 12 residues. Germline loops: CDR1 MDHEN, CDR2 SYDVKM. The CDR3 region is CASSTGQRTLHF. CDR3 nucleotides: TGTGCCAGCAGTACGGGACAGCGGACCCTCCACTTC.

This clonotype was detected ten times or more. J is TRBJ1-2 and V is TRBV28; 8 nucleotides align to TRBD1. V lost 9 bases, J lost 3 bases, and 6 bases stayed unmatched. This CDR3 comprises 13 residues. CDR1 is MDHEN and CDR2 is SYDVKM in the germline V gene. The CDR3 protein is CASSQGQDYGYTF. CDR3 sequence (DNA): TGTGCCAGTAGCCAGGGACAGGACTATGGCTACACCTTC.